This entry is about one TCR beta chain. The antigen remains unidentified. Germline V gives CDR1 MNHNS, CDR2 SASEGT. The V end was cut by 2 bases, the J end by 4 bases, with 15 bases between. There are 16 residues in the CDR3. Using immunoSEQ multiplex PCR, the repertoire was profiled, and TCRdb retains in-frame clones only, with some absent. The sample shows 97,000 or so clones, approximately 95% of them seen only once. These data are taken from a study of cytomegalovirus exposure and HLA in healthy donors. About the study: Later analysis reported that the approximately 120 validation repertoires shared the platform of the 600 to 750 first-cohort repertoires.

Notes on the study in general: In a later analysis, first-cohort TCR clusters were found to tend to co-occur in the 120 validation repertoires. Some TCR beta chains (more than 150 of them) were listed as cytomegalovirus-associated.

This TCR derives from a woman aged 18-35 years in good health and CMV-seronegative. The chain combines TRBV6-1 with TRBJ1-3, with TRBD1 as a possible D gene (6 bases). The source material was PBMCs. CDR3 in DNA: TGTGCCAGCAGTGAATTAAGAGGGCAGGGGGGAAACACCATATATTTT. The encoded protein is CASSELRGQGGNTIYF.